These 12 T cell receptor delta chains were sequenced from one sample in a study of γδ T cells in repeated Plasmodium falciparum infection. TCRdb reran clone calling via CATT on the multiplex PCR reads. The sample lists 50,000 to 65,000 delta-chain clones, about 1.5% seen once, with roughly 15% in the top ten. Gammadelta T cells were flow-sorted from PBMC into Vgamma9/Vdelta2+ and Vdelta2-negative populations for bulk analysis. The specimen sequenced was gamma-delta T cells from blood. The source of these receptors is a pool of human donors (malaria-infected and uninfected, not separated).

This clone was detected only a few times. A far bigger clonotype differs at one base, so this is likely a read error. Other DNA sequences in the sample encode the same CDR3. The chain is built from TRDV1 and TRDJ1; 10 nucleotides line up with TRDD3. Germline V gene data show CDR1 as TSWWSYY and CDR2 as QGS. The CDR3 consists of 20 residues. CDR3 in amino acids: CALGELVFWNYWGIPDKLIF. The CDR3 DNA reads as TGTGCTCTTGGAGAACTAGTCTTCTGGAACTACTGGGGGATCCCCGATAAACTCATCTTT.

In its sample, this clone was seen a few times. The protein in TCRdb stems from a much larger clone and differs at residue 15 from this DNA's translation, likely a read error; here the protein is translated from the DNA. The V and J genes are TRDV1 and TRDJ1, with 7 positions matching TRDD3. The CDR3 consists of 20 residues. The trim removed 0 bases at V and 3 bases at J, leaving 19 bases unmatched. Per the germline V gene, CDR1 is TSWWSYY and CDR2 is QGS. DNA for the CDR3: TGTGCTCTTGGGGAACTAGTACCCTCCAAGTGGGGGACGTACCCCGATAAACTCATCTTT. Translating gives CALGELVPSKWGTYPDKLIF.

This clone was found many times. The chain combines TRDV1 with TRDJ1, with 11 bases identical to TRDD3. The V and J ends lost 0 bases and 3 bases, in that order; junction bases with no gene match: 12. The CDR3 is 19 amino acids. The V gene's germline CDR1 is TSWWSYY and CDR2 QGS. CDR3 protein: CALGELTVPGGYFPDKLIF. In DNA, the CDR3 is TGTGCTCTTGGGGAACTAACCGTTCCTGGGGGATACTTTCCCGATAAACTCATCTTT.

This clone was seen only a few times. This likely reflects a read error, since a far larger clone is one base away. Other DNA sequences in this sample translate to the same CDR3. This chain joins TRDV1 and TRDJ1; 7 bases line up with TRDD3. No J gene was available from TCRdb, and it was assigned here by a germline match of the DNA. The CDR3 has 19 amino acids. The V and J ends lost 4 bases and 3 bases, in that order; junction bases with no gene match: 20. CDR1 is TSWWSYY, CDR2 QGS, per germline. The CDR3 DNA reads as TGTGCTCTTGGGGGATGGTACTGGGGAATACCCGGCCCGTCCGATAAACTCATCTTT. Amino acids: CALGGWYWGIPGPSDKLIF.

On this clone itself: Only one base separates this from a far larger clonotype, so it likely reflects a read error. Other DNA sequences from this sample encode an identical CDR3 as well. The chain has TRDV1 and TRDJ1, with TRDD3 matching over 9 bases. CDR3 length: 24 residues. Unmatched junction bases numbered 30, after V lost 4 bases and J lost 0 bases. Germline V gene lookup returns CDR1 TSWWSYY and CDR2 QGS. In DNA form, the CDR3 reads TGTGCTCTTGGGGCCCAAAACGTAATCCCTGAGCCGGGGGATACTAGTGGGTACACCGATAAACTCATCTTT. Protein sequence: CALGAQNVIPEPGDTSGYTDKLIF.

This clone has ten or more counts. The protein held in TCRdb is that of a much larger clone and does not match this DNA's translation at residue 5, likely because of a read error; the protein shown is translated from the DNA. The chain combines TRDV2 with TRDJ1; D not certain. This CDR3 is built from 14 residues. V lost 3 bases to trimming and J lost 3 bases, with 13 bases between them. Germline V gene lookup returns CDR1 GEAIGNYY and CDR2 EKD. The chain's CDR3 is CACDLPSLPDKLIF. The CDR3 DNA follows: TGTGCCTGTGACCTCCCCTCTCTGCCCGATAAACTCATCTTT.

Comments on this clone: This DNA's translation differs at residue 9 from TCRdb's protein, which comes from a much larger clone; a read error is likely, and the protein shown is translated from the DNA. The chain employs TRAV38-2/DV8 and TRDJ1, with a tentative D call TRDD3 (5 bases). There are 20 residues in the CDR3. Trimming stripped 7 bases from V and 0 bases from J, with 31 bases between. Germline CDR1 TSESDYY, CDR2 QEAYKQQN. The chain's CDR3 is CAYALSRWVILRYYTDKLIF. The DNA for the CDR3 is TGTGCTTATGCTCTGAGTAGATGGGTGATACTACGATATTACACCGATAAACTCATCTTT.

This clone was observed a handful of times. The protein in TCRdb stems from a much larger clone and differs at residue 4 from this DNA's translation, likely a read error; here the protein is translated from the DNA. The V call is TRDV1, the J call TRDJ1; 10 positions match TRDD3. Germline V gives CDR1 TSWWSYY, CDR2 QGS. This CDR3 region has 21 residues. This CDR3 reads CALRELCGCLGDIGRGHKLIF. DNA for the CDR3: TGTGCTCTTAGGGAACTATGTGGGTGCCTGGGGGATATAGGGCGGGGGCATAAACTCATCTTT.

In this sample, this clone turned up a few times. A far larger clone is off by one base, so a read error is likely. At the DNA level, this CDR3 is encoded by other sequences in the same sample as well. The V call is TRDV2, the J call TRDJ1; 13 nucleotides line up with TRDD3. The J gene was missing in TCRdb and was found by matching the end of the DNA to germline. V lost 3 bases to trimming and J lost 4 bases; unmatched junction nucleotides: 16. This CDR3 comprises 19 residues. Germline loops: CDR1 GEAIGNYY, CDR2 EKD. In nucleotides, the CDR3 is TGTGCCTGTGACCCCGCCTTCCTAATAACTGGGGGATACGTCGATAAACTCATCTTT. Its protein is CACDPAFLITGGYVDKLIF.

This clone was counted ten times or more. TCRdb assigns this DNA the protein of a much larger clone, which departs from its translation at residue 17; this likely reflects a read error, and the protein shown comes from translating the DNA. The chain uses TRDV1 and TRDJ1; the D is unclear. The V gene's germline CDR1 is TSWWSYY and CDR2 QGS. The CDR3 has 18 amino acids. The chain's CDR3 is CALGDRRSCTPIIDKLTF. CDR3 coding DNA: TGTGCTCTTGGGGATCGGAGGAGCTGTACACCTATAATCGATAAACTCACCTTT.

The sample holds a few counts of this clone. TCRdb lists the protein of a much larger clone for this DNA, which differs at residue 10, so this is likely a read error; the protein given here is translated from the DNA itself. V and J are TRDV1 and TRDJ1; D is undetermined. The J gene, left out of TCRdb, was set here by checking the DNA against germline. The CDR3 extends over 22 amino acids. Germline-derived CDR1 and CDR2 are TSWWSYY and QGS. Trimming stripped 2 bases from V and 0 bases from J, with 31 bases between. The CDR3 is CALGEMKARVRRFTGYTDKLIF. In DNA, the CDR3 is TGTGCTCTTGGGGAAATGAAGGCTCGAGTGAGGAGATTTACCGGGTACACCGATAAACTCATCTTT.

Worth noting for this clone: A far larger clone is just one base off, so this is likely a read error. Other DNA sequences in the sample encode the same CDR3. The chain has TRDV1 and TRDJ1; D unclear. The CDR3 consists of 19 residues. Germline V gene data show CDR1 as TSWWSYY and CDR2 as QGS. The CDR3 loop reads CALGGLFYGSSSYTDKLIF. CDR3 DNA sequence: TGTGCTCTTGGGGGGCTGTTTTACGGTTCGTCGTCGTACACCGATAAGCTCATCTTT.